This record looks at one T cell receptor beta chain sequence and its context. This entry belongs to a study of OX40 agonist ivuxolimab in advanced cancers. In the study overall: Three patients got partial responses; one had hepatocellular carcinoma and two had cutaneous melanoma.

Measured with immunoSEQ multiplex PCR; TCRdb has only the in-frame clones, and not every one. This sample has over 70,000 clones, with roughly 93% found just once. V lost 2 bases, J lost 1 base, and 8 bases lay in between. The CDR3 length is 14 residues. Per the germline V gene, CDR1 is SGHAT and CDR2 is FQNNGV. The receptor was isolated from an adult with an advanced solid tumor such as melanoma, head and neck, liver or kidney cancer. The material was CD4+ or CD8+ T cells sorted from blood, obtained in a trial of the OX40 agonist ivuxolimab. The rearrangement uses TRBV11-2 and TRBJ2-5; D gene unclear. The chain's CDR3 is CASSLNVLQETQYF. The CDR3 bases are TGTGCCAGCAGCTTAAACGTTCTCCAAGAGACCCAGTACTTC.